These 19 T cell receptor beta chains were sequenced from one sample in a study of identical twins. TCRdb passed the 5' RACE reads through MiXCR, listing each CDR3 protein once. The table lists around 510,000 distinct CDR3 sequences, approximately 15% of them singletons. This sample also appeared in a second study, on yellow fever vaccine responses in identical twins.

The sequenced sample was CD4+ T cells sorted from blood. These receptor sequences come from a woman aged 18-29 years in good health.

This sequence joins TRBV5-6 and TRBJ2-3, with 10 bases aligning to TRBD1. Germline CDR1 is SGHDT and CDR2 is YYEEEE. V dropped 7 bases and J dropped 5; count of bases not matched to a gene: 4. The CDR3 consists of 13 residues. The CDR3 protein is CASRDRGVDTQYF. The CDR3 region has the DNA TGTGCCAGCCGGGACAGGGGAGTAGATACGCAGTATTTT.

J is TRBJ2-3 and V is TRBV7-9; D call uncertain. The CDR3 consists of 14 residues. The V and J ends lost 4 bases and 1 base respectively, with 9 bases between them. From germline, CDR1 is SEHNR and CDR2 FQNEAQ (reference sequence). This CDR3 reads CASSSSLGTDTQYF. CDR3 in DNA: TGTGCCAGCAGCTCGAGTTTGGGCACAGATACGCAGTATTTT.

This CDR3 is CASSLRPGLSYEQYF. CDR3 DNA: TGTGCCAGCAGTTTAAGGCCGGGCTTGTCCTACGAGCAGTACTTC. This chain joins TRBV27 and TRBJ2-7; D call uncertain. CDR3 length equals 15 residues. Trimming pared 2 bases from V and 1 base from J, leaving 12 bases between. Germline CDR1 reads MNHEY; CDR2 reads SMNVEV (reference sequence).

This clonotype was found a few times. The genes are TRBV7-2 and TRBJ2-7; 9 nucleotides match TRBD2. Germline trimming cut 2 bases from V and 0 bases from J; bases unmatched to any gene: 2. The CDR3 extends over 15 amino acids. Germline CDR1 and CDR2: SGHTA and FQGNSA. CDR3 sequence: CASSLMTSGSYEQYF. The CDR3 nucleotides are TGTGCCAGCAGCTTAATGACTAGCGGCTCCTACGAGCAGTACTTC.

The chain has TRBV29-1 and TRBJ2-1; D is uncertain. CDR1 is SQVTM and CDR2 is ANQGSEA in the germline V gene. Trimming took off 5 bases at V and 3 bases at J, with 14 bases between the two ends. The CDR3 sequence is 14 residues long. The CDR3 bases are TGCAGCGTTATCCCCCAGTCTAGCTACAATGAGCAGTTCTTC. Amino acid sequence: CSVIPQSSYNEQFF.

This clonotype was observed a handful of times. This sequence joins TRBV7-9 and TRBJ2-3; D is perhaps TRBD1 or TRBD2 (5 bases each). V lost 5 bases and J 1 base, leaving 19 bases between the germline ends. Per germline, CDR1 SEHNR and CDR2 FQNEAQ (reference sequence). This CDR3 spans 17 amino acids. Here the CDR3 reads CASSGRDQGMGTDTQYF. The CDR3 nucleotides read TGTGCCAGCAGCGGCCGGGACCAGGGAATGGGCACAGATACGCAGTATTTT. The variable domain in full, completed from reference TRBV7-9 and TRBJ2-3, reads DTGVSQNPRHKITKRGQNVTFRCDPISEHNRLYWYRQTLGQGPEFLTYFQNEAQLEKSRLLSDRFSAERPKGSFSTLEIQRTEQGDSAMYLCASSGRDQGMGTDTQYFGPGTRLTVL.

The CDR3 region has the DNA TGCGCCAGCAGCTTGGACACGGGACAGAGCACAGATACGCAGTATTTT. Translated: CASSLDTGQSTDTQYF. The chain combines TRBV5-1 with TRBJ2-3, with 7 bases that match TRBD1. The CDR3 contains 16 residues. With 0 bases clipped from V and 0 bases from J, the junction kept 4 bases outside the gene matches. Germline lookup yields CDR1 SGHRS and CDR2 YFSETQ.

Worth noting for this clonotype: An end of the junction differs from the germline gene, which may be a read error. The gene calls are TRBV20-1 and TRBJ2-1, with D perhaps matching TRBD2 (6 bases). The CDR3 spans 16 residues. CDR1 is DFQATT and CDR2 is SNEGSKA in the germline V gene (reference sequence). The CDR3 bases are TGCTGTGCTAGAGATCCGACCGGGAGCTCCTACAATGAGCAGTTCTTC. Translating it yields CCARDPTGSSYNEQFF.

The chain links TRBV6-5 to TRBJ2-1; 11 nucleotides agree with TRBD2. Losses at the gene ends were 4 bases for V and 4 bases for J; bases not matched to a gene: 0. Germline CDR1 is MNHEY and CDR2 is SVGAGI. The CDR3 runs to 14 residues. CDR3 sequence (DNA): TGTGCCAGCAGTTGGACTAGCGGGTACAATGAGCAGTTCTTC. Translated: CASSWTSGYNEQFF.

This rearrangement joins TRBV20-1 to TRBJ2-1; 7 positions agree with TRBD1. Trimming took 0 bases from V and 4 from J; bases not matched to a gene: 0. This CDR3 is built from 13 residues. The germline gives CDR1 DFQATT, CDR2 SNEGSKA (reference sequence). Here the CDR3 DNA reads TGCAGTGCTAGAGACAGGGGGTACAATGAGCAGTTCTTC. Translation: CSARDRGYNEQFF.

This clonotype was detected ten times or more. CDR3: CASSLAGTSAYNEQFF. Written as DNA, the CDR3 is TGCGCCAGCAGCTTGGCGGGGACTAGCGCGTACAATGAGCAGTTCTTC. The J gene is TRBJ2-1, the V gene TRBV5-1; 10 positions agree with TRBD2. The junction had 4 bases not matched to a gene; V was cut back by 0 bases and J by 4 bases. Germline-derived CDR1 and CDR2 are SGHRS and YFSETQ. The CDR3 covers 16 residues. The full variable domain, rest sourced from reference TRBV5-1 and TRBJ2-1, is KAGVTQTPRYLIKTRGQQVTLSCSPISGHRSVSWYQQTPGQGLQFLFEYFSETQRNKGNFPGRFSGRQFSNSRSEMNVSTLELGDSALYLCASSLAGTSAYNEQFFGPGTRLTVL.

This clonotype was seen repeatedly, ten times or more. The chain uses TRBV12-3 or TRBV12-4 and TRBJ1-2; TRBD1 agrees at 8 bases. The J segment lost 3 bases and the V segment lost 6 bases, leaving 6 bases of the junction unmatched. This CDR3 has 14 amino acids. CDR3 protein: CASSYGQGYYGYTF. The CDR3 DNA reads TGTGCCAGCAGCTACGGACAGGGCTACTATGGCTACACCTTC.

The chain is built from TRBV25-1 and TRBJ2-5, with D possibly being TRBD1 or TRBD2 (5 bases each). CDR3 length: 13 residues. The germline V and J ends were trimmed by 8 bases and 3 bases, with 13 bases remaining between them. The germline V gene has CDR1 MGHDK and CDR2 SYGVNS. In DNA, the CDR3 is TGTGCCAGCTCTTCTGGGGGAGAAGAGACCCAGTACTTC. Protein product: CASSSGGEETQYF. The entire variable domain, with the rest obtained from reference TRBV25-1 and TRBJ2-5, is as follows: EADIYQTPRYLVIGTGKKITLECSQTMGHDKMYWYQQDPGMELHLIHYSYGVNSTEKGDLSSESTVSRIRTEHFPLTLESARPSHTSQYLCASSSGGEETQYFGPGTRLLVL.

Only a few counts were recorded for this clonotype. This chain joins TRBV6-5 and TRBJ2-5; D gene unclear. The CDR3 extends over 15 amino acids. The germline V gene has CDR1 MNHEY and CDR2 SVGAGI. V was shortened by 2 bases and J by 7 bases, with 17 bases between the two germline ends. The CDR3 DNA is TGTGCCAGCAGTTACCCTTCCCTCGGGTCGGGGACCCAGTACTTC. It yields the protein CASSYPSLGSGTQYF.

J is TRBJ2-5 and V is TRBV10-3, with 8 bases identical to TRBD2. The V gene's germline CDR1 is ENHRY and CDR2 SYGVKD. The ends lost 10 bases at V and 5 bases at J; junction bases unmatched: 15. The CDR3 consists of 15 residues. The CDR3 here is CATHWKKREWETQYF. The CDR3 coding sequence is TGTGCCACCCATTGGAAGAAGCGGGAGTGGGAGACCCAGTACTTC.

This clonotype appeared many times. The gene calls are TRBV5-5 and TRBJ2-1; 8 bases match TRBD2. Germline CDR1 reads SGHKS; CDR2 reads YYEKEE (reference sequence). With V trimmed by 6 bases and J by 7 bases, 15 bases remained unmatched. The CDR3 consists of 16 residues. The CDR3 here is CASTPPGLGLRNEQFF. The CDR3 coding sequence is TGTGCCAGCACCCCACCGGGACTAGGCTTAAGGAATGAGCAGTTCTTC.

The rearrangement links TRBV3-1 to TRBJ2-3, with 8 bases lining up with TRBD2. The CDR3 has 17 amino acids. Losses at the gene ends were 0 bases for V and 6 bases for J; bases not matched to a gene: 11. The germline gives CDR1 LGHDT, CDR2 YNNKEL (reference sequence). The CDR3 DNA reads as TGTGCCAGCAGCCAAGAGGTGATAGCGGGGAGATTTGATACGCAGTATTTT. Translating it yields CASSQEVIAGRFDTQYF.

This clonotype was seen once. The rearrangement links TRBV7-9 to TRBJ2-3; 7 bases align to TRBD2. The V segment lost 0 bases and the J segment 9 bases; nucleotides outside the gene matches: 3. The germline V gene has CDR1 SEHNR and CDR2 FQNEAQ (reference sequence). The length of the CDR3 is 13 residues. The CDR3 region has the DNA TGTGCCAGCAGCTTAGCACTAGCGCTCACGCAGTATTTT. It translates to CASSLALALTQYF.

The CDR3 protein is CASSEPLGSQYF. Here the CDR3 DNA reads TGTGCCAGCAGTGAGCCTTTAGGGTCCCAGTACTTC. This chain links TRBV12-3 or TRBV12-4 with TRBJ2-5; D gene ambiguous. CDR3 size: 12 residues. The V end lost 5 bases, the J end lost 9 bases, and 13 bases lay between the germline ends.